The 4 T cell receptor beta chains below come from one sample, sequenced in a study of control samples from healthy donors and cancer patients. Sequencing used immunoSEQ multiplex PCR; TCRdb keeps in-frame clones, though not all of them. The sample carries some 200,000 clones, 90% to 95% recorded once. Material for sequencing was blood. These receptors came from a man between 18 and 29 years old in good health.

The chain recombines TRBV9 with TRBJ2-3, with 9 bases aligning to TRBD1. V was clipped by 1 base and J by 4 bases; unmatched bases: 10. Germline values: CDR1 SGDLS, CDR2 YYNGEE. The CDR3 sequence is 17 residues long. The CDR3 region has the DNA TGTGCCAGCAGCGTATCGATGGTCCGGACAGGGGCAGATACGCAGTATTTT. It specifies CASSVSMVRTGADTQYF.

This chain connects TRBV2 to TRBJ2-3, with TRBD1 identical over 10 bases. This CDR3 has 13 amino acids. Germline loops: CDR1 SNHLY, CDR2 FYNNEI. V gave up 8 bases and J gave up 3 bases; unmatched junction bases: 2. The CDR3 sequence is CASLGQGTDTQYF. The DNA for the CDR3 is TGTGCCAGCCTGGGACAGGGGACAGATACGCAGTATTTT.

DNA for the CDR3: TGCGCCAGCAGCTTGGAGGCCGATCAGCCCCAGCATTTT. Translating it yields CASSLEADQPQHF. The chain carries TRBV5-1 and TRBJ1-5; no clear D. CDR3 length: 13 amino acids. CDR1 and CDR2 from the germline V gene are SGHRS and YFSETQ. V gave up 0 bases and J gave up 5 bases, with 6 bases separating them.

The chain combines TRBV12-3 or TRBV12-4 with TRBJ1-5; 7 nucleotides match TRBD1. This CDR3 contains 11 residues. The trim removed 4 bases at V and 13 bases at J, leaving 4 bases unmatched. The CDR3 region has the DNA TGTGCCAGCAGTTACCTGGGACAGCAGCATTTT. Its protein product is CASSYLGQQHF.